These T cell receptor beta chains were read from a single sample in a study of radiotherapy plus CTLA-4 blockade in lung cancer. The method was immunoSEQ multiplex PCR; TCRdb's version includes in-frame clones alone and lacks a portion of them. The profile shows about 84,000 clones, approximately 79% of them singletons. This specimen was peripheral blood, taken from a patient treated with radiotherapy plus ipilimumab. The receptor set was obtained from a human donor with non-small cell lung cancer that progressed on radiotherapy plus ipilimumab. CDR3s include the opening cysteine and the closing phenylalanine or tryptophan. D genes are given only for firm matches. Only part of the rows carry a size: once, few, many, or a class if the clone is expanded.

len: 17; j_gene: TRBJ2-5; d_gene: TRBD2; abundance: NA; v_gene: TRBV4-1; CDR3aa: CASSQGGVSGGHETQYF; CDR3nt: TGCGCCAGCAGCCAAGGGGGTGTTAGCGGGGGTCACGAGACCCAGTACTTC
len: 14; j_gene: TRBJ1-1; d_gene: TRBD1; abundance: NA; v_gene: TRBV5-4; CDR3aa: CASSTGDRDTEAFF; CDR3nt: TGTGCCAGCAGCACCGGGGACAGGGACACTGAAGCTTTCTTT
len: 13; j_gene: TRBJ1-1; d_gene: NA; abundance: few; v_gene: TRBV28; CDR3aa: CASSSQGGTEAFF; CDR3nt: TGTGCCAGCAGCTCACAGGGAGGGACTGAAGCTTTCTTT
len: 11; j_gene: TRBJ1-2; d_gene: NA; abundance: NA; v_gene: TRBV30; CDR3aa: CAWSGLYGYTF; CDR3nt: TGTGCCTGGAGTGGCCTCTATGGCTACACCTTC
len: 15; j_gene: TRBJ2-2; d_gene: TRBD2; abundance: NA; v_gene: TRBV9; CDR3aa: CASSRAGGETGELFF; CDR3nt: TGTGCCAGCAGCCGAGCGGGAGGGGAAACCGGGGAGCTGTTTTTT
len: 17; j_gene: TRBJ2-1; d_gene: TRBD2; abundance: few; v_gene: TRBV18; CDR3aa: CASSPPVGGSSYNEQFF; CDR3nt: TGTGCCAGCTCACCACCGGTGGGAGGGAGCTCCTACAATGAGCAGTTCTTC
len: 14; j_gene: TRBJ2-2; d_gene: NA; abundance: NA; v_gene: TRBV2; CDR3aa: CASKEALGTGELFF; CDR3nt: TGTGCCAGCAAAGAGGCCCTGGGAACCGGGGAGCTGTTTTTT
len: 14; j_gene: TRBJ2-7; d_gene: NA; abundance: few; v_gene: TRBV7-3; CDR3aa: CASSQGPSSYEQYF; CDR3nt: TGTGCCAGCAGCCAGGGACCCAGCTCCTACGAGCAGTACTTC
len: 14; j_gene: TRBJ1-5; d_gene: NA; abundance: NA; v_gene: TRBV6-6; CDR3aa: CASSDDRFNQPQHF; CDR3nt: TGTGCCAGCAGTGACGACAGGTTCAATCAGCCCCAGCATTTT
len: 12; j_gene: TRBJ2-3; d_gene: NA; abundance: NA; v_gene: TRBV2; CDR3aa: CASSSPRDTQYF; CDR3nt: TGTGCCAGCAGCTCACCCCGGGATACGCAGTATTTT
len: 13; j_gene: TRBJ2-7; d_gene: TRBD1; abundance: NA; v_gene: TRBV27; CDR3aa: CASSFGTGVVLYF; CDR3nt: TGTGCCAGCAGTTTCGGGACAGGGGTAGTTTTGTACTTC
len: 11; j_gene: TRBJ2-7; d_gene: NA; abundance: NA; v_gene: TRBV20-1; CDR3aa: CSAYQGYEQYF; CDR3nt: TGCAGTGCTTACCAGGGTTACGAGCAGTACTTC
len: 13; j_gene: TRBJ2-7; d_gene: NA; abundance: NA; v_gene: TRBV11-2; CDR3aa: CATGRGPSYEQYF; CDR3nt: TGTGCCACCGGGCGGGGGCCATCCTACGAGCAGTACTTC
len: 15; j_gene: TRBJ2-5; d_gene: TRBD1; abundance: NA; v_gene: TRBV10-3; CDR3aa: CAIRAGTGVAETQYF; CDR3nt: TGTGCCATCAGGGCCGGGACAGGGGTGGCGGAGACCCAGTACTTC
len: 17; j_gene: TRBJ1-1; d_gene: NA; abundance: NA; v_gene: TRBV13; CDR3aa: CASSLAITGKGYTEAFF; CDR3nt: TGTGCCAGCAGCTTAGCCATTACAGGGAAGGGGTACACTGAAGCTTTCTTT
len: 16; j_gene: TRBJ1-3; d_gene: NA; abundance: NA; v_gene: TRBV27; CDR3aa: CASSPGREDSGNTIYF; CDR3nt: TGTGCCAGCAGTCCGGGGCGGGAGGACTCTGGAAACACCATATATTTT
len: 15; j_gene: TRBJ2-2; d_gene: TRBD2; abundance: NA; v_gene: TRBV9; CDR3aa: CASSVAGGHTGELFF; CDR3nt: TGTGCCAGCAGCGTAGCGGGGGGTCACACCGGGGAGCTGTTTTTT
len: 18; j_gene: TRBJ2-4; d_gene: TRBD2; abundance: NA; v_gene: TRBV4-2; CDR3aa: CASSQDGTSATRGGIQYF; CDR3nt: TGTGCCAGCAGCCAAGATGGGACTAGCGCTACGAGGGGCGGCATTCAGTACTTC
len: 15; j_gene: TRBJ1-1; d_gene: NA; abundance: NA; v_gene: TRBV19; CDR3aa: CASSATGHANTEAFF; CDR3nt: TGTGCCAGTAGTGCGACGGGACACGCGAACACTGAAGCTTTCTTT
len: 15; j_gene: TRBJ2-7; d_gene: TRBD1; abundance: NA; v_gene: TRBV9; CDR3aa: CASSVEGDRRNEQYF; CDR3nt: TGTGCCAGCAGCGTGGAGGGGGACAGGAGGAACGAGCAGTACTTC
len: 17; j_gene: TRBJ1-2; d_gene: TRBD1; abundance: NA; v_gene: TRBV23-1; CDR3aa: CASRPRDRGRRRYGYTF; CDR3nt: TGCGCCAGCAGACCTCGGGACAGGGGGCGAAGGAGGTATGGCTACACCTTC
len: 14; j_gene: TRBJ2-7; d_gene: TRBD2; abundance: NA; v_gene: TRBV9; CDR3aa: CASSPWGTSNEQYF; CDR3nt: TGTGCCAGCAGCCCCTGGGGGACTAGTAACGAGCAGTACTTC
len: 18; j_gene: TRBJ2-1; d_gene: TRBD2; abundance: once; v_gene: TRBV2; CDR3aa: CASSEATASGRASHEQFF; CDR3nt: TGTGCCAGCAGTGAAGCAACCGCTAGCGGGAGGGCCTCCCATGAGCAGTTCTTC
len: 17; j_gene: TRBJ2-2; d_gene: NA; abundance: NA; v_gene: TRBV28; CDR3aa: CASSSGPGRSNTGELFF; CDR3nt: TGTGCCAGCAGTTCCGGGCCGGGGCGTTCGAACACCGGGGAGCTGTTTTTT
len: 14; j_gene: TRBJ1-4; d_gene: TRBD1; abundance: NA; v_gene: TRBV4-1; CDR3aa: CASSLQGAREKLFF; CDR3nt: TGCGCCAGCAGCCTACAGGGGGCGAGGGAAAAACTGTTTTTT
len: 12; j_gene: TRBJ1-4; d_gene: TRBD1; abundance: NA; v_gene: TRBV7-2; CDR3aa: CASSYTGGKLFF; CDR3nt: TGTGCCAGCAGCTACACAGGGGGAAAACTGTTTTTT
len: 15; j_gene: TRBJ2-5; d_gene: NA; abundance: few; v_gene: TRBV10-2; CDR3aa: CASSESSETQETQYF; CDR3nt: TGCGCCAGCAGTGAGTCGTCGGAGACTCAAGAGACCCAGTACTTC
len: 16; j_gene: TRBJ2-1; d_gene: NA; abundance: NA; v_gene: TRBV9; CDR3aa: CASSGFGGSSYNEQFF; CDR3nt: TGTGCCAGCAGCGGATTCGGGGGTTCCTCCTACAATGAGCAGTTCTTC
len: 16; j_gene: TRBJ1-4; d_gene: TRBD1; abundance: NA; v_gene: TRBV7-9; CDR3aa: CASSLLGDRVGEKLFF; CDR3nt: TGTGCCAGCAGTCTCCTCGGGGACAGGGTGGGCGAAAAACTGTTTTTT
len: 17; j_gene: TRBJ2-2; d_gene: NA; abundance: NA; v_gene: TRBV2; CDR3aa: CASRGEDRGVDTGELFF; CDR3nt: TGTGCCAGCAGGGGAGAGGATAGGGGCGTGGACACCGGGGAGCTGTTTTTT
len: 17; j_gene: TRBJ2-3; d_gene: NA; abundance: NA; v_gene: TRBV28; CDR3aa: CASSSLLRDARMDTQYF; CDR3nt: TGTGCCAGCAGTTCCCTCCTCCGGGACGCGAGGATGGATACGCAGTATTTT
len: 15; j_gene: TRBJ2-7; d_gene: TRBD2; abundance: NA; v_gene: TRBV7-9; CDR3aa: CASSLGTSGDYEQYF; CDR3nt: TGTGCCAGCAGTTTAGGGACTAGCGGAGACTACGAGCAGTACTTC
len: 14; j_gene: TRBJ2-1; d_gene: TRBD1; abundance: NA; v_gene: TRBV18; CDR3aa: CASSSTGRDNEQFF; CDR3nt: TGTGCCAGCTCATCGACAGGGAGAGACAATGAGCAGTTCTTC
len: 16; j_gene: TRBJ2-3; d_gene: NA; abundance: NA; v_gene: TRBV6-5; CDR3aa: CASSYRVSRSTDTQYF; CDR3nt: TGTGCCAGCAGTTACAGGGTCAGCCGAAGCACAGATACGCAGTATTTT
len: 14; j_gene: TRBJ1-1; d_gene: NA; abundance: NA; v_gene: TRBV5-1; CDR3aa: CASSPSTENTEAFF; CDR3nt: TGCGCCAGCAGCCCGTCGACGGAGAACACTGAAGCTTTCTTT
len: 13; j_gene: TRBJ2-7; d_gene: NA; abundance: NA; v_gene: TRBV7-2; CDR3aa: CASSLSRGNEQYF; CDR3nt: TGTGCCAGCAGCTTAAGCCGAGGGAACGAGCAGTACTTC
len: 15; j_gene: TRBJ2-2; d_gene: TRBD2; abundance: many; v_gene: TRBV6-5; CDR3aa: CASSYQTSSGGELFF; CDR3nt: TGTGCCAGCAGTTACCAGACTAGCTCAGGCGGGGAGCTGTTTTTT